These 2 T cell receptor beta chains came from one sample sequenced in a study of blood T cell repertoires in COVID-19. The method was immunoSEQ multiplex PCR; TCRdb's version includes in-frame clones alone and lacks a portion of them. Here the sample spans over 95,000 clones, about four fifths being singletons. Sequencing was performed on peripheral blood. The receptor source for this set is a woman aged 60 to 75 with acute or convalescent COVID-19.

The CDR3 region is CASSLDRQGWANEKLFF. The CDR3 nucleotides read TGTGCCAGCAGCTTGGACCGACAGGGGTGGGCTAATGAAAAACTGTTTTTT. The chain combines TRBV5-4 with TRBJ1-4; TRBD1 aligns across 8 bases. Germline CDR1 is SGHNT and CDR2 is YYREEE (reference sequence). CDR3 length: 17 amino acids. V trimming: 0 bases; J trimming: 3 bases; junction bases outside the gene matches: 7. Based on the CDR3 plus reference TRBV5-4 and TRBJ1-4, the full variable domain is ETGVTQSPTHLIKTRGQQVTLRCSSQSGHNTVSWYQQALGQGPQFIFQYYREEENGRGNFPPRFSGLQFPNYSSELNVNALELDDSALYLCASSLDRQGWANEKLFFGSGTQLSVL.

The rearrangement joins TRBV28 to TRBJ2-7; D unclear. The V end was cut by 6 bases, the J end by 3 bases, with 15 bases between. Germline V lookup: CDR1 MDHEN, CDR2 SYDVKM. The CDR3 consists of 14 residues. The chain's CDR3 is CASRQHATGYEQYF. CDR3 sequence (DNA): TGTGCCAGCAGACAACACGCTACGGGCTACGAGCAGTACTTC.